Presented here are 10 T cell receptor beta chains from one specimen sequenced in a study of tumor and adjacent non-tumor tissue in lung cancer. TCRbeta libraries were built with three rounds of nested PCR, modified from ARM-PCR. Via MiXCR, TCRdb re-called the multiplex PCR reads, giving one row per CDR3 protein. The table includes around 100,000 distinct CDR3 sequences, over 55% detected once. RNA was extracted from bulk tissue without any cell sorting. This non-tumor lung sample came from over 3 cm beyond the tumor edge. The sample consisted of distant non-tumor lung tissue. These receptor sequences come from a man aged 30 to 39 with non-small cell lung cancer.

This clonotype was seen only once. A much larger clone lies a single base off, so this may be a read error. The V gene is TRBV11-2, the J gene TRBJ2-1; weak D call: TRBD2 (5 bases). The germline V gene has CDR1 SGHAT and CDR2 FQNNGV. This CDR3 comprises 14 residues. The CDR3 coding sequence is TGTCCCAGCAGCTTTTCGGCTGACTACAATGGGCAGTTCTTC. It codes for CPSSFSADYNGQFF.

Concerning this clonotype: At one of its ends the junction is not consistent with the germline gene, which may arise from a read error. For the CDR3, the DNA is TGCAACGTTGAAGATATTTGGGATGGCACTGAAGCATTCTTT. Translation: CNVEDIWDGTEAFF. The chain has TRBV29-1 and TRBJ1-1; D remains unclear. CDR3 length: 14 residues. Per the germline V gene, CDR1 is SQVTM and CDR2 is ANQGSEA.

For this clonotype: This CDR3 fails to terminate in the conserved phenylalanine or tryptophan, so it likely reflects a read error. The chain employs TRBV11-1 and TRBJ1-1, with D tentatively TRBD1 (6 bases). The length of the CDR3 is 14 residues. CDR1 is SGHAT, CDR2 FQDESV, per germline (reference sequence). The CDR3 loop reads CAISWTAVNTEAFL. Here the CDR3 DNA reads TGTGCCATCAGCTGGACAGCTGTGAATACTGAAGCTTTCCTT.

V is TRBV29-1 and J is TRBJ2-7; a weak D match, TRBD2 (6 bases). V lost 1 base, J lost 10 bases, and 14 bases lay in between. Germline V gene lookup returns CDR1 SQVTM and CDR2 ANQGSEA. The CDR3 loop spans 12 amino acids. The CDR3 region has the DNA TGCAGCGTTGAAGTTAGCGGTATGGGACAGTACTTC. As protein: CSVEVSGMGQYF.

With regard to this clonotype: A much larger clone is a single base away; this may be a read error. Here the CDR3 reads CASNQPERRGTQYF. CDR3 coding DNA: TGTGCCAGCAATCAACCTGAACGTCGGGGTACGCAGTATTTT. The chain has TRBV6-2 or TRBV6-3 and TRBJ2-3; maybe TRBD2 (5 bases). Deletions cut 7 bases from V and 8 bases from J, with 19 bases between. Germline V gene data show CDR1 as MNHEY and CDR2 as SVGEGT. CDR3 length equals 14 residues.

As to this clonotype: One end of the junction does not line up with germline, which may come from a read error. The rearrangement links TRBV4-2 to TRBJ2-2; TRBD2 matches at 9 bases. Germline V gene lookup returns CDR1 LGHNA and CDR2 YNFKEQ. The CDR3 is 16 amino acids. The CDR3: CAISHDGSSGVGELFF. The CDR3 DNA is TGTGCCATCAGCCATGATGGGTCTAGCGGGGTAGGGGAGCTGTTTTTT.

Details on this clonotype: One base away lies a much larger clone, so this may be a sequencing read error. The CDR3 spells CSANLDRAEKLFF. Written as DNA, the CDR3 is TGCAGTGCTAATCTTGACAGGGCTGAAAAACTGTTTTTT. The chain carries TRBV20-1 and TRBJ1-4; TRBD1 aligns across 7 bases. CDR3 length: 13 amino acids. The ends lost 4 bases at V and 7 bases at J; junction bases unmatched: 6. Germline V gives CDR1 DFQATT, CDR2 SNEGSKA (reference sequence).

On this clonotype itself: One end of the junction is discordant with germline, which a read error may explain. The rearrangement links TRBV24-1 to TRBJ1-1, with D uncertain. This CDR3 has 11 amino acids. Germline V gene lookup returns CDR1 KGHDR and CDR2 SFDVKD. CDR3 DNA: TGTACCACCAGTATAGGCAGAGAAGCTTTCTTT. Translating gives CTTSIGREAFF.

Points on this clonotype: Because it lacks the conserved phenylalanine or tryptophan at the end, this CDR3 is likely a read error. Because the CDR3's place on the DNA is in doubt, the DNA is left out and the CDR3 is given as listed by TCRdb. The J gene is TRBJ2-7, the V gene TRBV6-6; the D call of TRBD1 is as the table states it, not checked on the DNA. From germline, CDR1 is MNHNY and CDR2 SVGAGI (reference sequence). The CDR3 is 13 amino acids long, termini counted. The CDR3 protein is CASSQLSSYEQYL.

With regard to this clonotype: Compared with germline, one end of the junction differs, possibly owing to a read error. The chain couples TRBV20-1 to TRBJ2-1, with TRBD1 matching 7 bases. The CDR3 loop spans 15 amino acids. CDR1 is DFQATT and CDR2 is SNEGSKA in the germline V gene (reference sequence). CDR3 residues: CSATLTGSVYNEQFF. CDR3 DNA: TGCAGTGCTACATTGACAGGGTCGGTCTACAATGAGCAGTTTTTC.